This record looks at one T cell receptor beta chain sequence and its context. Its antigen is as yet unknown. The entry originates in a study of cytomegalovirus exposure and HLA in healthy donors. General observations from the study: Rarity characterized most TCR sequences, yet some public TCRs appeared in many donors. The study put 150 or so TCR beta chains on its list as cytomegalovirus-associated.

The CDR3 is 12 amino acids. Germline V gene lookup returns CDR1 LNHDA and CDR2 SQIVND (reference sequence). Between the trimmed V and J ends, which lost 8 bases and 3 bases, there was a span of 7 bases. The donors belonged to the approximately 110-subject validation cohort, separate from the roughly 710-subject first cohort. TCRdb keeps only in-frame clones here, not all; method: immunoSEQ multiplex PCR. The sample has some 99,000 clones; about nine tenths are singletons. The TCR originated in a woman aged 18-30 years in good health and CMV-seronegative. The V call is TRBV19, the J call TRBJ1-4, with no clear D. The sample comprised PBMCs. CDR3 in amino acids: CASRVPNEKLFF. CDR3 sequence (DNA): TGTGCCAGTCGAGTGCCTAATGAAAAACTGTTTTTT.